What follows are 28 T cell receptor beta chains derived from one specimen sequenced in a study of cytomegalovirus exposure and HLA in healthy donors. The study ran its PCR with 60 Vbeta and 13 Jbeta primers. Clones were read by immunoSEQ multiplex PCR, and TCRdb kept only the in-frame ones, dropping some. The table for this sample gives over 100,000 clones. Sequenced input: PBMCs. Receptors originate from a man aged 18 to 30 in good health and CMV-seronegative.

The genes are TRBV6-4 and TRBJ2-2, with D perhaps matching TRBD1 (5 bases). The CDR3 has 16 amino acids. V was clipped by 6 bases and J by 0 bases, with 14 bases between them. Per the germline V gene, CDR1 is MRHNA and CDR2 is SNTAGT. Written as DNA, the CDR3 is TGTGCCAGCAGGCCCCTTTGGGGCTCGAACACCGGGGAGCTGTTTTTT. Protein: CASRPLWGSNTGELFF.

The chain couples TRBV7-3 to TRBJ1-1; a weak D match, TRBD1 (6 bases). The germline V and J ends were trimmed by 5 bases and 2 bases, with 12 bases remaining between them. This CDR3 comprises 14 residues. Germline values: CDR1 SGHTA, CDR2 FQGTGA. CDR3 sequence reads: CASSVTGPNTEAFF. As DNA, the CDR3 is TGTGCCAGCAGCGTGACAGGTCCTAACACTGAAGCTTTCTTT.

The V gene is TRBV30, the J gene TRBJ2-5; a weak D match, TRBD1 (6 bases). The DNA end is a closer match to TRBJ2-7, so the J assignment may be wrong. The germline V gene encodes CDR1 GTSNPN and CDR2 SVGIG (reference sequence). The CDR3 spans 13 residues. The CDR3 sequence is CAWSRGYSYEQYF. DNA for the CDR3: TGTGCCTGGAGTAGGGGGTACTCCTACGAGCAGTACTTC.

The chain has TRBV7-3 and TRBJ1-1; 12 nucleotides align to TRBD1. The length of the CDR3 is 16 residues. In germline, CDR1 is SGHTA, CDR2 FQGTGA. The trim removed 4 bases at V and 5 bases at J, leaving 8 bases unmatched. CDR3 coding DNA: TGTGCCAGCAGCTCGTGGGACAGGGGGCGTCAGACTGAAGCTTTCTTT. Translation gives CASSSWDRGRQTEAFF.

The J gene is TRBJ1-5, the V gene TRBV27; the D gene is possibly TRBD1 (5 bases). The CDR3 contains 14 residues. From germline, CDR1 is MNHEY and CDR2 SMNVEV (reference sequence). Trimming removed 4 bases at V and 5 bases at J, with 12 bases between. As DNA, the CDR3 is TGTGCCAGCAGTTCCAGGGTAAGCCATCAGCCCCAGCATTTT. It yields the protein CASSSRVSHQPQHF.

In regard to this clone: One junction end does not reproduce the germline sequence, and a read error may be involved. The CDR3 DNA reads TGTGCCAGCAGCGTAGTGGGCAGTAACCATGGCTACACCTTC. Translated: CASSVVGSNHGYTF. This rearrangement joins TRBV9 to TRBJ1-2; no clear D gene. Germline V gives CDR1 SGDLS, CDR2 YYNGEE. There are 14 residues in the CDR3. Full variable domain (outside the CDR3, taken from reference TRBV9 and TRBJ1-2): DSGVTQTPKHLITATGQRVTLRCSPRSGDLSVYWYQQSLDQGLQFLIQYYNGEERAKGNILERFSAQQFPDLHSELNLSSLELGDSALYFCASSVVGSNHGYTFGSGTRLTVV.

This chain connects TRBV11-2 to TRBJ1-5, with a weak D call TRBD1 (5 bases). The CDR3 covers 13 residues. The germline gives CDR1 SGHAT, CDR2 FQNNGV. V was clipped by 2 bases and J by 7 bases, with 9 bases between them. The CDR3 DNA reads TGTGCCAGCAGCTTAAGCGGGGGGCAGCCCCAGCATTTT. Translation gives CASSLSGGQPQHF.

CDR3 nucleotides: TGTGCCAGCAGGGGGACAGGGAGGTACGAGCAGTACTTC. Its protein is CASRGTGRYEQYF. The chain combines TRBV28 with TRBJ2-7; TRBD1 agrees at 9 bases. This CDR3 comprises 13 residues. In germline, CDR1 is MDHEN, CDR2 SYDVKM. Germline trimming cut 6 bases from V and 4 bases from J; bases unmatched to any gene: 4.

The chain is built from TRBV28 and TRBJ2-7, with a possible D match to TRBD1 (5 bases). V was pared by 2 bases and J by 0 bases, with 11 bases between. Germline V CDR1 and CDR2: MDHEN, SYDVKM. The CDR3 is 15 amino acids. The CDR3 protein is CASSLPRVFSYEQYF. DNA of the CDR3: TGTGCCAGCAGTTTACCCAGGGTGTTCTCCTACGAGCAGTACTTC.

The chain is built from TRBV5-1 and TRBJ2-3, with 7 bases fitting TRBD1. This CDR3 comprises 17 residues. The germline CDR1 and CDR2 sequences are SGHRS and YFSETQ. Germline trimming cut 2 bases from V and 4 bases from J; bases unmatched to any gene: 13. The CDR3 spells CASSLSQQGITADTQYF. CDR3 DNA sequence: TGCGCCAGCAGCTTAAGCCAACAGGGGATCACAGCAGATACGCAGTATTTT.

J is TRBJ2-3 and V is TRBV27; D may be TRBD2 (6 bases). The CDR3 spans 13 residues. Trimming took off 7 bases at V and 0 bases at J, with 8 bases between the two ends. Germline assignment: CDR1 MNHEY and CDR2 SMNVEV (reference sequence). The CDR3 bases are TGTGCCAGCACTGGGACTAGCACAGATACGCAGTATTTT. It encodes CASTGTSTDTQYF.

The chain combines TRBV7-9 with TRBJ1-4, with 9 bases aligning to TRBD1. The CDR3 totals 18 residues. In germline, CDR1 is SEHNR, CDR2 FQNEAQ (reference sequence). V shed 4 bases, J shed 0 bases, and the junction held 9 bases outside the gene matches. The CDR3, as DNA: TGTGCCAGCAGCTCCAAGGTGGGGACAGGGACAACTAATGAAAAACTGTTTTTT. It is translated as CASSSKVGTGTTNEKLFF.

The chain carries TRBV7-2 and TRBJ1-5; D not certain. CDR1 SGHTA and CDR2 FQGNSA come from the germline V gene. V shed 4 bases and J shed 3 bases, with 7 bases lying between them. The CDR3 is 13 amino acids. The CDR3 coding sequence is TGTGCCAGCAGCTCCAGTCCCAATCAGCCCCAGCATTTT. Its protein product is CASSSSPNQPQHF.

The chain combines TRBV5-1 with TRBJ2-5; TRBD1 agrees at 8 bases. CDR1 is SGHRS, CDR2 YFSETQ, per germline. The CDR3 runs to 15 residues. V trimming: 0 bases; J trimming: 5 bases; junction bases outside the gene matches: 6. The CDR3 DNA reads TGCGCCAGCAGCTTGGGGGCAGGGGGCCGGGAGACCCAGTACTTC. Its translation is CASSLGAGGRETQYF.

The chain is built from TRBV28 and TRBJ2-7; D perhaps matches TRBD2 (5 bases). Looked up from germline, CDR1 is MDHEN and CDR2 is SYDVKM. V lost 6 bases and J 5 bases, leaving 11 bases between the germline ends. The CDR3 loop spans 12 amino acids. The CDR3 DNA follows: TGTGCCAGCAGCTCCGTGAGGGACGAGCAGTACTTC. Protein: CASSSVRDEQYF. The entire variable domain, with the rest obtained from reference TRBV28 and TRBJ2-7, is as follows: DVKVTQSSRYLVKRTGEKVFLECVQDMDHENMFWYRQDPGLGLRLIYFSYDVKMKEKGDIPEGYSVSREKKERFSLILESASTNQTSMYLCASSSVRDEQYFGPGTRLTVT.

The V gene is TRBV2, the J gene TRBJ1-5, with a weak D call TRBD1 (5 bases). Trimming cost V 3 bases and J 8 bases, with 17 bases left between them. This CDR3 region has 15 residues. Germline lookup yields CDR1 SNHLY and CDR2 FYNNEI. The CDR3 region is CASSDRTLGMKPQHF. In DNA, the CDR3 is TGTGCCAGCAGTGATAGGACACTTGGGATGAAGCCCCAGCATTTT.

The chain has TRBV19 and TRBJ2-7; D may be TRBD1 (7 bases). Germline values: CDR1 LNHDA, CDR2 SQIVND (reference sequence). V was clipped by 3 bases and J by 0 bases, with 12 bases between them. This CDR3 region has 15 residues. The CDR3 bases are TGTGCCAGTAGTATCCAGGGGGGTAGCTCCTACGAGCAGTACTTC. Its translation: CASSIQGGSSYEQYF.

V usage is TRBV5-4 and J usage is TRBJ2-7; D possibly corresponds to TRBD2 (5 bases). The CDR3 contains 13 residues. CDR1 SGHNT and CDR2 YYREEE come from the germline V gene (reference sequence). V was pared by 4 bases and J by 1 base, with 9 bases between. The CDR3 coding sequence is TGTGCCAGCAGCGGTACTAGGTCCTACGAGCAGTACTTC. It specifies CASSGTRSYEQYF. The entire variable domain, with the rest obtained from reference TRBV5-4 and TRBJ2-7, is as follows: ETGVTQSPTHLIKTRGQQVTLRCSSQSGHNTVSWYQQALGQGPQFIFQYYREEENGRGNFPPRFSGLQFPNYSSELNVNALELDDSALYLCASSGTRSYEQYFGPGTRLTVT.

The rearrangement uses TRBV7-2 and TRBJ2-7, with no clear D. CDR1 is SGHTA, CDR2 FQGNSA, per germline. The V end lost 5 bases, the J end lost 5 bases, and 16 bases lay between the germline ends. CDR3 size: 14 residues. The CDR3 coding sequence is TGTGCCAGCAGCGCCCTAGAACGAGCCCACGAGCAGTACTTC. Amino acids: CASSALERAHEQYF.

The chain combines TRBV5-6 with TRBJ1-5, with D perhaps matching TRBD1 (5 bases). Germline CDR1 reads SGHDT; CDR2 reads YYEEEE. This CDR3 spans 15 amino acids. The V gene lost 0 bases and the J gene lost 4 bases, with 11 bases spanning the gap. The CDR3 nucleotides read TGTGCCAGCAGCTTGGGGCAGGGTAAGAATCAGCCCCAGCATTTT. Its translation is CASSLGQGKNQPQHF.

The CDR3 DNA is TGTGCCAGCAGTGAACAGGGGTCCTATTCTGGGGCCAACGTCCTGACTTTC. Encoded protein: CASSEQGSYSGANVLTF. This chain links TRBV2 with TRBJ2-6; TRBD1 might be the D (6 bases). The CDR3 is 17 amino acids. Deletions cut 2 bases from V and 1 base from J, with 12 bases between. CDR1 and CDR2 (germline): SNHLY, FYNNEI.

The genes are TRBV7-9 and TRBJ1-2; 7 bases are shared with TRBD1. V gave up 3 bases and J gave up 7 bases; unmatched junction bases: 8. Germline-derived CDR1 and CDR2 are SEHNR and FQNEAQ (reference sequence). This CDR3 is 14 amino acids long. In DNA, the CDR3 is TGTGCCAGCAGCTTCTGGAATGAGGGGGCTGGCTACACCTTC. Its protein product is CASSFWNEGAGYTF. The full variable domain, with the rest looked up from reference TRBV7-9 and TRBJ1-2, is DTGVSQNPRHKITKRGQNVTFRCDPISEHNRLYWYRQTLGQGPEFLTYFQNEAQLEKSRLLSDRFSAERPKGSFSTLEIQRTEQGDSAMYLCASSFWNEGAGYTFGSGTRLTVV.

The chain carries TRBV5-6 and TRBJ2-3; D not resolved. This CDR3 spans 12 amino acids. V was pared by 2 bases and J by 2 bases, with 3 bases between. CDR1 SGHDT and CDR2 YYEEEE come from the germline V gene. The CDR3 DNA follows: TGTGCCAGCAGCTTCTCCACAGATACGCAGTATTTT. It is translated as CASSFSTDTQYF.

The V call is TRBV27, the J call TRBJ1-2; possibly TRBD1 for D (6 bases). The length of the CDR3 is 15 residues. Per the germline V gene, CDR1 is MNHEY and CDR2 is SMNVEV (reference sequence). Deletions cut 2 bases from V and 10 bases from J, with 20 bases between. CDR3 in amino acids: CASSLREGGLRDYTF. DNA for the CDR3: TGTGCCAGCAGTTTACGGGAGGGGGGCTTGCGCGACTACACCTTC.

In DNA, the CDR3 is TGTGCCATCAGAGATTACCCGGGACAGGGCCACACTGAAGCTTTCTTT. This encodes CAIRDYPGQGHTEAFF. The gene calls are TRBV10-3 and TRBJ1-1; 9 nucleotides align to TRBD1. Trimming removed 6 bases from V and 3 bases from J; junction bases left unmatched: 11. The CDR3 has 16 amino acids. Germline CDR1 is ENHRY and CDR2 is SYGVKD.

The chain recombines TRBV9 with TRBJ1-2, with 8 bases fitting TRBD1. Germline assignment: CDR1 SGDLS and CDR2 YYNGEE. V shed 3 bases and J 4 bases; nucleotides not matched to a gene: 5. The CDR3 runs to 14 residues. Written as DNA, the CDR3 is TGTGCCAGCAGCGCGGTTGACAGGGGCTATGGCTACACCTTC. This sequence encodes CASSAVDRGYGYTF.

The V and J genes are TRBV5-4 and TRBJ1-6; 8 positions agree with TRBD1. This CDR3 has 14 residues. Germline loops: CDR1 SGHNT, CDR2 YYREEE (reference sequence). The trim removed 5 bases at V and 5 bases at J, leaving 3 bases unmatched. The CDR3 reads CASRLQGDNSPLHF. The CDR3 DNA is TGTGCCAGCAGGCTACAGGGGGATAATTCACCCCTCCACTTT.

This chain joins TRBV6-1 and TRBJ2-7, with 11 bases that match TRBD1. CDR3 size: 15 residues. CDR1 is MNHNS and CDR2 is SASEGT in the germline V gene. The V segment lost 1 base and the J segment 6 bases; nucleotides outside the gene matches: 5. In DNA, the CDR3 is TGTGCCAGCAGTGAAGTGGACAGGGGGCCGGGCGAGCAGTACTTC. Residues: CASSEVDRGPGEQYF.